Sequencing of this TCR beta chain was carried out in a study of shared clonotypes between healthy human individuals. Study outcomes and limitations: The study's rarefaction showed incomplete sorted-subset sequencing despite large depth. It was only blood that was sampled, and tissue repertoires likely differ.

Only in-frame clones appear in the TCRdb table, and some are missing; sequencing was by immunoSEQ multiplex PCR. The sample gives 600,000 to 800,000 clones, over 55% of which show up once; 1.8% is in the top ten. This CDR3 is 16 amino acids long. Germline V gene sequence: CDR1 LNHDA, CDR2 SQIVND (reference sequence). V was pared by 5 bases and J by 5 bases, with 20 bases between. All participating donors were Caucasian adults from Nashville, Tennessee. A CD45RA+ naive subset and a CD45RA-negative memory subset were split from CD4+ cells. As concerns this clone: What it binds is not known.

Sequenced: memory CD4+ T cells sorted from blood. Subset denoted: CD45RA-negative fraction. The V gene is TRBV19, the J gene TRBJ2-3; D is uncertain. The sequence derives from a woman under 40 in good health. CDR3 bases: TGTGCCAGTAGTCCCAGCCTAGGTAGACGAAGAGATACGCAGTATTTT. Encoded protein: CASSPSLGRRRDTQYF.